The clone carrying this T cell receptor (beta chain) was seen a handful of times. The antigen remains undetermined. CDR3 length: 14 residues. The V and J ends lost 4 bases and 3 bases respectively, with 15 bases between them. The germline gives CDR1 DFQATT, CDR2 SNEGSKA (reference sequence). Making TCR cDNA involved 5'RACE template switching, which added UMIs and a universal primer site. A single record per CDR3 protein comes from TCRdb applying MiXCR to the 5' RACE reads. The table shows approximately 610,000 distinct CDR3 sequences, with about 15% occurring only once. This entry belongs to a study of T cells after yellow fever vaccination. Turning to the study itself: The authors prepared low-cell-number fractions using SMART-Seq v4 Ultra Low Input. Study results and limitations: Though weaker, the secondary response peaked faster, on day 5 versus 15.

The specimen comprised PBMCs, sampled roughly 5 days after the first yellow fever vaccination. The V gene is TRBV20-1, the J gene TRBJ2-5; tentative D call: TRBD1 (5 bases). This clonotype originated in a man aged 18-30 years who received the YFV17D yellow fever vaccine. The CDR3 loop reads CSATTQGSKETQYF. CDR3 sequence (DNA): TGCAGTGCTACTACCCAGGGTTCAAAAGAGACCCAGTACTTC.